The 25 T cell receptor beta chains below come from one sample, sequenced in a study of blood T cell repertoires in COVID-19. This table comes from immunoSEQ multiplex PCR, and its TCRdb copy is limited to in-frame clones, with some not included. This table has under 150,000 clones, roughly 85% appearing once. What was sequenced was peripheral blood. The receptors come from a man aged 55 to 70 with acute or convalescent COVID-19.

The chain combines TRBV5-5 with TRBJ1-1; 11 bases agree with TRBD1. Germline CDR1 SGHKS, CDR2 YYEKEE (reference sequence). V gave up 2 bases and J gave up 6 bases; unmatched junction bases: 15. This CDR3 has 18 amino acids. The CDR3 reads CASSLAWTGGLLSAEAFF. The CDR3 coding sequence is TGTGCCAGCAGCTTAGCGTGGACAGGGGGCCTCCTCTCCGCTGAAGCTTTCTTT.

This chain uses TRBV28 with TRBJ1-4; no clear D gene. Trimming took 3 bases from V and 7 from J, leaving 6 bases between them. The germline CDR1 and CDR2 sequences are MDHEN and SYDVKM. The CDR3 has 12 residues. CDR3 in amino acids: CASSLVAEKLFF. The DNA for the CDR3 is TGTGCCAGCAGTTTGGTAGCTGAAAAACTGTTTTTT. Full variable domain (rest looked up from reference TRBV28 and TRBJ1-4): DVKVTQSSRYLVKRTGEKVFLECVQDMDHENMFWYRQDPGLGLRLIYFSYDVKMKEKGDIPEGYSVSREKKERFSLILESASTNQTSMYLCASSLVAEKLFFGSGTQLSVL.

The chain combines TRBV27 with TRBJ2-7; 8 bases line up with TRBD1. CDR3 length equals 15 residues. Germline V gene sequence: CDR1 MNHEY, CDR2 SMNVEV (reference sequence). V gave up 6 bases and J gave up 7 bases; unmatched junction bases: 14. The CDR3 sequence: CASRLGQGEAWEQYF. The CDR3 DNA is TGTGCCAGCAGACTTGGACAGGGTGAGGCGTGGGAGCAGTACTTC.

This clone was observed a single time. The V and J genes are TRBV5-5 and TRBJ1-5; weak D call: TRBD1 (6 bases). Trimming stripped 4 bases from V and 5 bases from J, with 13 bases between. This CDR3 is built from 14 residues. Germline CDR1 SGHKS, CDR2 YYEKEE (reference sequence). For the CDR3, the DNA is TGTGCCAGCAGCGTAGGGGGAGGGTATCAGCCCCAGCATTTT. It specifies CASSVGGGYQPQHF.

The rearrangement links TRBV19 to TRBJ1-5; possible D gene TRBD1, 6 bases. V dropped 1 base and J dropped 3 bases, with 13 bases sitting between them. Per germline, CDR1 LNHDA and CDR2 SQIVND (reference sequence). This CDR3 has 16 amino acids. The CDR3 sequence is CASSIVTGLNNQPQHF. For the CDR3, the DNA is TGTGCCAGTAGTATAGTCACAGGGTTAAACAATCAGCCCCAGCATTTT.

This rearrangement joins TRBV5-1 to TRBJ1-2, with no clear D. Germline V gene sequence: CDR1 SGHRS, CDR2 YFSETQ. With 2 bases removed from V and 8 bases from J, the gap between germline ends came to 13 bases. CDR3 length: 13 amino acids. CDR3 in amino acids: CASSLEYYKGYTF. The CDR3 DNA is TGCGCCAGCAGCTTAGAGTACTATAAAGGCTACACCTTC.

The table lists this clone with a few counts. This chain uses TRBV2 with TRBJ2-7, with D perhaps TRBD1 (7 bases). CDR1 SNHLY and CDR2 FYNNEI come from the germline V gene. The ends were cut back, 4 bases at V and 3 bases at J, with 13 bases in the middle. This CDR3 spans 14 amino acids. DNA for the CDR3: TGTGCCAGCAGTGCTAACAGGGGAGGCTACGAGCAGTACTTC. Protein sequence: CASSANRGGYEQYF.

The rearrangement joins TRBV9 to TRBJ2-5; 8 bases agree with TRBD2. The CDR3 is 15 residues long. The J segment lost 5 bases and the V segment lost 4 bases, leaving 10 bases of the junction unmatched. The germline gives CDR1 SGDLS, CDR2 YYNGEE. CDR3 loop: CASSSWGSGKETQYF. In DNA, the CDR3 is TGTGCCAGCAGCAGTTGGGGTAGCGGGAAGGAGACCCAGTACTTC. The full variable domain, completed using reference TRBV9 and TRBJ2-5, is DSGVTQTPKHLITATGQRVTLRCSPRSGDLSVYWYQQSLDQGLQFLIQYYNGEERAKGNILERFSAQQFPDLHSELNLSSLELGDSALYFCASSSWGSGKETQYFGPGTRLLVL.

V is TRBV3-1 (or the pseudogene TRBV3-2) and J is TRBJ2-1; 8 bases map to TRBD2. CDR3 length: 18 amino acids. The trim removed 1 base at V and 1 base at J, leaving 9 bases unmatched. Germline V gene data show CDR1 as LGHDT and CDR2 as YNNKEL (reference sequence). CDR3 region: CASSQVIQREQSYNEQFF. DNA for the CDR3: TGTGCCAGCAGCCAAGTCATACAGCGGGAGCAATCCTACAATGAGCAGTTCTTC.

The chain recombines TRBV19 with TRBJ1-2; the match to TRBD1 covers 9 bases. The CDR3 runs to 15 residues. The germline gives CDR1 LNHDA, CDR2 SQIVND (reference sequence). V gave up 4 bases and J gave up 4 bases; unmatched junction bases: 7. Here the CDR3 DNA reads TGTGCCAGTAGTACAACAGGGGGCGGGGGCTATGGCTACACCTTC. As protein: CASSTTGGGGYGYTF.

The chain combines TRBV19 with TRBJ1-3, with D hard to call. The V end was cut by 5 bases, the J end by 4 bases, with 21 bases between. Looked up from germline, CDR1 is LNHDA and CDR2 is SQIVND (reference sequence). This CDR3 contains 17 residues. The CDR3 protein is CASSPRHDYLTGNTIYF. In nucleotides, the CDR3 is TGTGCCAGTAGTCCCCGCCATGACTACCTGACGGGAAACACCATATATTTT.

This chain connects TRBV19 to TRBJ1-5, with 9 bases identical to TRBD1. The germline gives CDR1 LNHDA, CDR2 SQIVND (reference sequence). V gave up 5 bases and J gave up 3 bases; unmatched junction bases: 8. The CDR3 sequence is 16 residues long. The CDR3 here is CASSFLGTGINQPQHF. CDR3 bases: TGTGCCAGTAGTTTCCTTGGGACAGGGATCAATCAGCCCCAGCATTTT. Full variable domain (remainder filled in from reference TRBV19 and TRBJ1-5): DGGITQSPKYLFRKEGQNVTLSCEQNLNHDAMYWYRQDPGQGLRLIYYSQIVNDFQKGDIAEGYSVSREKKESFPLTVTSAQKNPTAFYLCASSFLGTGINQPQHFGDGTRLSIL.

The V call is TRBV10-3, the J call TRBJ2-7; 7 positions agree with TRBD1. The V segment lost 10 bases and the J segment 3 bases; nucleotides outside the gene matches: 9. Germline CDR1 and CDR2: ENHRY and SYGVKD. CDR3 size: 13 residues. This CDR3 is CASGRDSIYEQYF. DNA for the CDR3: TGTGCCAGCGGACGGGACAGCATCTACGAGCAGTACTTC.

The V gene is TRBV28, the J gene TRBJ2-6; D not resolved. Per germline, CDR1 MDHEN and CDR2 SYDVKM. CDR3 length: 15 amino acids. Trimming cost V 5 bases and J 0 bases, with 8 bases left between them. The CDR3 DNA follows: TGTGCCAGCAGTCCTCAGATCTCTGGGGCCAACGTCCTGACTTTC. Translating it yields CASSPQISGANVLTF. The whole variable domain, filled in from reference TRBV28 and TRBJ2-6, reads DVKVTQSSRYLVKRTGEKVFLECVQDMDHENMFWYRQDPGLGLRLIYFSYDVKMKEKGDIPEGYSVSREKKERFSLILESASTNQTSMYLCASSPQISGANVLTFGAGSRLTVL.

The chain joins TRBV11-1 to TRBJ2-3; 8 nucleotides align to TRBD2. The V and J ends lost 3 bases and 1 base, in that order; junction bases with no gene match: 3. Germline V gene lookup returns CDR1 SGHAT and CDR2 FQDESV (reference sequence). The CDR3 extends over 15 amino acids. The DNA of the CDR3 is TGTGCCAGCAGCTTCCCAGCGGGGGGCACAGATACGCAGTATTTT. The encoded protein is CASSFPAGGTDTQYF.

This chain connects TRBV18 to TRBJ1-2; the D gene is possibly TRBD1 (6 bases). The germline gives CDR1 KGHSH, CDR2 LQKENI. This CDR3 spans 16 amino acids. With 2 bases removed from V and 3 bases from J, the gap between germline ends came to 16 bases. CDR3 region: CASSPFARGVDYGYTF. The CDR3 coding sequence is TGTGCCAGCTCACCATTCGCCAGGGGAGTCGACTATGGCTACACCTTC.

This chain links TRBV11-3 with TRBJ2-1; 12 bases fit TRBD2. Unmatched junction bases numbered 8, after V lost 1 base and J lost 7 bases. The CDR3 spans 17 residues. Germline CDR1 SGHNT, CDR2 YENEEA. In DNA form, the CDR3 reads TGTGCCAGCAGCTTAGGGTTCCTAGCGGGAGGGGCGAATGAGCAGTTCTTC. Amino acids: CASSLGFLAGGANEQFF.

This clone turned up a few times. The chain is built from TRBV6-2 or TRBV6-3 and TRBJ1-2, with a possible D match to TRBD1 (6 bases). The length of the CDR3 is 13 residues. Germline V gene lookup returns CDR1 MNHEY and CDR2 SVGEGT. The V end lost 7 bases, the J end lost 2 bases, and 11 bases lay between the germline ends. The CDR3: CASTPTGNYGYTF. The CDR3 nucleotides are TGTGCCAGCACCCCGACAGGCAACTATGGCTACACCTTC.

The rearrangement uses TRBV28 and TRBJ2-1; D is possibly TRBD2 (6 bases). Trimming removed 7 bases at V and 6 bases at J, with 13 bases between. Germline loops: CDR1 MDHEN, CDR2 SYDVKM. The CDR3 has 13 amino acids. CDR3 DNA sequence: TGTGCCAGCAACCGATGGGGAGGCAATGAGCAGTTCTTC. Translation gives CASNRWGGNEQFF.

This clone has more than one count but fewer than ten. The chain joins TRBV7-8 to TRBJ2-5; weak D call: TRBD2 (6 bases). Germline V gene data show CDR1 as SGHVS and CDR2 as FQNEAQ. The germline V and J ends were trimmed by 1 base and 4 bases, with 7 bases remaining between them. The CDR3 is made up of 13 amino acids. The CDR3, as DNA: TGTGCCAGCAGCTTAGAACTAGCAGAGACCCAGTACTTC. Its protein is CASSLELAETQYF.

This chain uses TRBV2 with TRBJ2-6; 7 nucleotides align to TRBD1. Germline loops: CDR1 SNHLY, CDR2 FYNNEI. This CDR3 region has 17 residues. The J segment lost 2 bases and the V segment lost 4 bases, leaving 8 bases of the junction unmatched. The CDR3 region is CASSGDRVHPGANVLTF. CDR3 DNA sequence: TGTGCCAGCAGTGGCGACAGGGTGCACCCTGGGGCCAACGTCCTGACTTTC.

This clone was counted between two and nine times. The genes are TRBV13 and TRBJ2-1; TRBD2 agrees at 13 bases. J was trimmed by 8 bases and V by 2 bases; bases with no gene match: 6. The CDR3 length is 16 residues. Per the germline V gene, CDR1 is PRHDT and CDR2 is FYEKMQ (reference sequence). Here the CDR3 reads CASSLLTSGRLYEQFF. The CDR3 DNA reads TGTGCCAGCAGCTTATTGACTAGCGGGAGGCTCTATGAGCAGTTCTTC.

The chain couples TRBV2 to TRBJ2-4, with 12 nucleotides matching TRBD2. There are 15 residues in the CDR3. J was trimmed by 9 bases and V by 3 bases; bases with no gene match: 6. Looked up from germline, CDR1 is SNHLY and CDR2 is FYNNEI. CDR3 protein: CASSDLPGLAGIQYF. The CDR3 bases are TGTGCCAGCAGTGACCTACCGGGACTAGCGGGCATTCAGTACTTC.

This clone appeared once. The chain recombines TRBV28 with TRBJ2-4; TRBD2 matches at 7 bases. From germline, CDR1 is MDHEN and CDR2 SYDVKM. This CDR3 comprises 14 residues. V lost 7 bases to trimming and J lost 4 bases; unmatched junction nucleotides: 7. This CDR3 is CASTSGSGKNIQYF. For the CDR3, the DNA is TGTGCCAGCACCTCAGGTAGCGGGAAAAACATTCAGTACTTC. The whole variable domain, filled in from reference TRBV28 and TRBJ2-4, reads DVKVTQSSRYLVKRTGEKVFLECVQDMDHENMFWYRQDPGLGLRLIYFSYDVKMKEKGDIPEGYSVSREKKERFSLILESASTNQTSMYLCASTSGSGKNIQYFGAGTRLSVL.

The chain combines TRBV25-1 with TRBJ2-1, with TRBD1 identical over 10 bases. This CDR3 spans 13 amino acids. J gave up 15 bases and V 3 bases, and 8 bases lay outside the gene matches. CDR1 MGHDK and CDR2 SYGVNS come from the germline V gene. The CDR3 sequence: CASSDFGQGDLFF. DNA of the CDR3: TGTGCCAGCAGTGATTTCGGACAGGGGGATCTGTTCTTC.